The source of this T cell receptor beta chain is a study of blood T cell repertoires in COVID-19 (TCRdb year 2020). Some background on the complete study: Samples covering the acute and convalescent phases of COVID-19 were provided by collaborators in the United States, Italy and Spain. The prospective study material was composed of cDNA or gDNA derived from T cells, B-cell-depleted T cells, or PBMCs. The dataset comprised deeply sampled blood TCRbeta repertoires from subjects exposed to, actively infected with, or recovered from COVID-19. The repertoires were made available in a free public database intended to serve as a resource for research on the immune response to SARS-CoV-2. The samples were drawn from the first 160 participants of the ongoing ImmuneRACE study and from 950 to 1,500 subjects provided by 6 global collaborators. The sample metadata nearly always contained a de-identified subject ID, COVID-19 status, age in years and sex. Where available, HLA class I and class II types were taken from metadata supplied by the sample provider and were not determined by assay-based typing. What the work shows at the level of the full study, not this receptor alone: Clinical and demographic metadata were provided uncurated, with the amount varying by source and participant.

TCRbeta CDR3 regions were amplified from genomic DNA using the immunoSEQ Assay, a bias-controlled multiplex PCR. From the authors' description of their analysis: Nucleated cell counts per sample were estimated from amplification of reference gene primers within the assay. To quantify the absolute abundance of each unique TCRbeta CDR3 rearrangement, sequence reads were collapsed and filtered. For each sample, productive Simpson clonality was calculated by taking the square root of Simpson's diversity index across productive rearrangements. TCRdb holds this immuneACCESS table with in-frame rearrangements only. Some clones are missing; in checked studies, unresolved V genes explain under half, and the rest has no known cause. That table gives V, J and clone size, and the DNA gave D and trimming. For this sample there are around 110,000 clones; roughly 84% appear just once. Less than 5% of the sample is in the top ten clones.

Of note for this clone: Its binding antigen is unknown. No clone much larger than this one lies a single base away; base qualities are absent.

The CDR3, from cysteine to phenylalanine, totals 13 residues. Here the CDR3 DNA is all that survives: 39 bases in frame from base 1. V loses 5 bases of germline sequence and J loses 5 bases, and the interval between the two ends is 12 bases. CDR1 and CDR2, per the germline V gene, are SGHVS and FQNEAQ. Each collaborating institution followed its own protocols to collect whole blood in K2EDTA tubes. For TCRbeta analysis, collaborators shipped samples in one of three forms: frozen whole blood, isolated PBMCs, or DNA extracted from either of those sample types. The receptor chain draws on TRBV7-8 and TRBJ2-5, with TRBD1 tentatively as D gene (5 bases match). The receptor's source is a human donor in a cohort sampled during active COVID-19. Sample: peripheral blood. The DNA reads TGTGCCAGCAGCACCAGACAGTTGGAGACCCAGTACTTC. Its product reads: CASSTRQLETQYF.